This entry lists 5 T cell receptor beta chains sequenced from one sample in a study of blood T cell repertoires in COVID-19. Sequenced by immunoSEQ multiplex PCR; TCRdb stores in-frame clones only, minus some. Among over 150,000 clones listed, around 85% were seen once. Sequencing used peripheral blood. The receptors originated from a man in his 60s with COVID-19, enrolled during active disease.

This clone was seen a single time. This rearrangement joins TRBV30 to TRBJ2-7; TRBD1 might be the D (7 bases). This CDR3 has 18 residues. Germline values: CDR1 GTSNPN, CDR2 SVGIG (reference sequence). V lost 0 bases, J lost 1 base, and 22 bases lay in between. CDR3 in amino acids: CAWSVGRRMGQQSYEQYF. In DNA, the CDR3 is TGTGCCTGGAGTGTAGGGAGGCGGATGGGACAGCAGTCCTACGAGCAGTACTTC.

The CDR3 nucleotides read TGCGCCAGCAGCCAAGATATGGCTAGCGTGAGTTATGGGCAGTTCTTC. The encoded protein is CASSQDMASVSYGQFF. The chain couples TRBV4-1 to TRBJ2-1, with D perhaps matching TRBD2 (6 bases). Germline assignment: CDR1 MGHRA and CDR2 YSYEKL. CDR3 length equals 16 residues. Deletions cut 0 bases from V and 12 bases from J, with 21 bases between.

The chain recombines TRBV29-1 with TRBJ2-3, with 8 bases identical to TRBD2. CDR1 is SQVTM, CDR2 ANQGSEA, per germline. J gave up 4 bases and V 4 bases, and 13 bases lay outside the gene matches. The CDR3 has 16 residues. The CDR3 DNA reads as TGCAGCGTTGGGGCCAGCGGGGGCAAGTCCCCAGATACGCAGTATTTT. Translated: CSVGASGGKSPDTQYF.

The CDR3 DNA reads TGTGCCACTGGGCAGGGCCCCGGGGAGCTGTTTTTT. Translation: CATGQGPGELFF. V and J are TRBV12-3 or TRBV12-4 and TRBJ2-2; D might be TRBD1 (5 bases). CDR3 size: 12 residues. V lost 10 bases and J 6 bases, leaving 12 bases between the germline ends.

The chain combines TRBV2 with TRBJ2-6, with 10 bases matching TRBD1. Per the germline V gene, CDR1 is SNHLY and CDR2 is FYNNEI. V lost 8 bases, J lost 4 bases, and 8 bases stayed unmatched. The CDR3 runs 16 residues. The CDR3 spells CASGGQGGLGANVLTF. DNA of the CDR3: TGTGCCAGCGGAGGACAGGGGGGGCTCGGGGCCAACGTCCTGACTTTC.